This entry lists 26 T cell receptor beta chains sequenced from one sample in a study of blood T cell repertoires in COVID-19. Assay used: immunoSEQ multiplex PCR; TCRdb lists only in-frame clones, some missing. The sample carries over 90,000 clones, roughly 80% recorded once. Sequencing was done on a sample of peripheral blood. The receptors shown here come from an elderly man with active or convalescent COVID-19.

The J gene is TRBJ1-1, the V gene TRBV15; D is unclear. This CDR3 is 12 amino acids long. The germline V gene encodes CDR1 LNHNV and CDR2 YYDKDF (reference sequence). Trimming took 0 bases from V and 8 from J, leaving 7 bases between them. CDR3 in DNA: TGTGCCACCAGCAGAGATGGAGTCGAAGCTTTCTTT. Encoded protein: CATSRDGVEAFF.

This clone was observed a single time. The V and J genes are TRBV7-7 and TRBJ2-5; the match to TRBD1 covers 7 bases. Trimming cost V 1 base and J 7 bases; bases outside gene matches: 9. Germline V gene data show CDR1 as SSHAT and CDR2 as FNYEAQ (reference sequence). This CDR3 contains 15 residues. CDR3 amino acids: CASSLDRQGRGTQYF. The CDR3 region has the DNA TGTGCCAGCAGCTTAGATCGACAGGGAAGGGGGACCCAGTACTTC.

The CDR3 nucleotides read TGTGCCAGCAAGGGGGTCCGGAACACTGAAGCTTTCTTT. The encoded protein is CASKGVRNTEAFF. The rearrangement links TRBV2 to TRBJ1-1, with a tentative D call TRBD1 (6 bases). This CDR3 comprises 13 residues. V was trimmed by 7 bases and J by 1 base, leaving 10 bases between them. The germline gives CDR1 SNHLY, CDR2 FYNNEI.

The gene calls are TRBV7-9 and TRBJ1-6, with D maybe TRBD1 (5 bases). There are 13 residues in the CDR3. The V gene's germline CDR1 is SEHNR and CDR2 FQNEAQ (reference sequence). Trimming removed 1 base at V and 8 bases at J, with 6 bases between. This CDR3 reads CASSLEGDSPLHF. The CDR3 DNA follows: TGTGCCAGCAGCTTAGAAGGGGATTCACCCCTCCACTTT.

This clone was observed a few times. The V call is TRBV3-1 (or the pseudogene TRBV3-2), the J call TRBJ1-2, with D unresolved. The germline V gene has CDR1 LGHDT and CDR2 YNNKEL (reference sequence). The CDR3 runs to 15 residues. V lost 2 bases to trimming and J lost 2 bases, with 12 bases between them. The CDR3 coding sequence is TGTGCCAGCAGCCAAACTATAGCAGTAAACTATGGCTACACCTTC. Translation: CASSQTIAVNYGYTF.

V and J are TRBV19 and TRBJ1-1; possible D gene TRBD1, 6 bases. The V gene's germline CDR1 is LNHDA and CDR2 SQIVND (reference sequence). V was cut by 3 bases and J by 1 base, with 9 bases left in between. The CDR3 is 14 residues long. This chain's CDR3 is CASSINRENTEAFF. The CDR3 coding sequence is TGTGCCAGTAGTATCAACAGGGAGAACACTGAAGCTTTCTTT.

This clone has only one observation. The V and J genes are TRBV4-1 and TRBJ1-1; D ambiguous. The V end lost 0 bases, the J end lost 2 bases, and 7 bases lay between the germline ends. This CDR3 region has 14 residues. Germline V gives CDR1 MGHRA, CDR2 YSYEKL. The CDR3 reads CASSQDPGNTEAFF. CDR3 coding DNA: TGCGCCAGCAGCCAAGATCCGGGTAACACTGAAGCTTTCTTT.

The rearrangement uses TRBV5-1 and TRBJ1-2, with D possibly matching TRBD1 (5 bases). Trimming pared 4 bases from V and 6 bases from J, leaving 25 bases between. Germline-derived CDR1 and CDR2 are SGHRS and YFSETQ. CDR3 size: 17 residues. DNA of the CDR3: TGCGCCAGCAGCCAAGAAGGTCCTAGGGGAACTATCGATGGCTACACCTTC. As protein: CASSQEGPRGTIDGYTF.

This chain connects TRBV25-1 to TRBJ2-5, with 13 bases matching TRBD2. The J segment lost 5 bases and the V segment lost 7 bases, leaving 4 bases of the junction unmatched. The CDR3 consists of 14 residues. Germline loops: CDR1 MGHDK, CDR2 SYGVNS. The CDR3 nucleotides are TGTGCCAGCAAACCGGGACTAGCGGGGGAGACCCAGTACTTC. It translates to CASKPGLAGETQYF.

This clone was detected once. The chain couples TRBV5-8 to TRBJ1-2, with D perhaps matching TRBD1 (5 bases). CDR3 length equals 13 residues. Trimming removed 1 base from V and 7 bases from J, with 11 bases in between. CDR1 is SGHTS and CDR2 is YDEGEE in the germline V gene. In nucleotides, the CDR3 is TGTGCCAGCAGCTTGCAAGGGACTCGTGGCTACACCTTC. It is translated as CASSLQGTRGYTF.

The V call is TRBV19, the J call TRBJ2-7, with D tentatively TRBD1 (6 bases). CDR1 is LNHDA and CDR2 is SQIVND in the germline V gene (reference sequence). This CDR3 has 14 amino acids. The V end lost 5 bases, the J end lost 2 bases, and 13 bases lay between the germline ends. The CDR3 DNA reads TGTGCCAGTAGTGGTCAGGGGCACACCTACGAGCAGTACTTC. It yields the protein CASSGQGHTYEQYF.

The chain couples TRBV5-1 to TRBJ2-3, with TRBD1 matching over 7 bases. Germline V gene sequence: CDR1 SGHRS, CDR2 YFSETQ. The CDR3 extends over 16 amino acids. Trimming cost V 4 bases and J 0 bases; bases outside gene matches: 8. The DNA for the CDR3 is TGCGCCAGCAGCAACACCGACAGGGCTAGCACAGATACGCAGTATTTT. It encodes CASSNTDRASTDTQYF.

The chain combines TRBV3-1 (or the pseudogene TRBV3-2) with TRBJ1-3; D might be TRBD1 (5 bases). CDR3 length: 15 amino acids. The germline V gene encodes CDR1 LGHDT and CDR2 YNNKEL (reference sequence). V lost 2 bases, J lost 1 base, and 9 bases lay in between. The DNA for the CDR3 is TGTGCCAGCAGCCAAAGCCGACAGTCTGGAAACACCATATATTTT. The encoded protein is CASSQSRQSGNTIYF.

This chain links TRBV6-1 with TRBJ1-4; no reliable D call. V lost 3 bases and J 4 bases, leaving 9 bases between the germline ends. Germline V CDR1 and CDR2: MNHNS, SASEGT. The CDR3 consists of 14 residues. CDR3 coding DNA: TGTGCCAGCAGTGATCTAGAGAATAATGAAAAACTGTTTTTT. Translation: CASSDLENNEKLFF.

The DNA of the CDR3 is TGTGCCAGCAGCCTCGGGACTAGACCGTACAATGAGCAGTTCTTC. This translates into CASSLGTRPYNEQFF. The chain has TRBV7-2 and TRBJ2-1; TRBD2 aligns across 8 bases. CDR3 length: 15 amino acids. J was trimmed by 4 bases and V by 5 bases; bases with no gene match: 7. CDR1 SGHTA and CDR2 FQGNSA come from the germline V gene.

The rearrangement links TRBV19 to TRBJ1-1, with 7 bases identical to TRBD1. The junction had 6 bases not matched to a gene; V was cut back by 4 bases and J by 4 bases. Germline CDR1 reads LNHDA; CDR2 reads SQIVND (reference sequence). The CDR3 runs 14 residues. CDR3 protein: CASSTQGTGTEAFF. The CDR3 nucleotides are TGTGCCAGTAGTACACAGGGGACGGGCACTGAAGCTTTCTTT.

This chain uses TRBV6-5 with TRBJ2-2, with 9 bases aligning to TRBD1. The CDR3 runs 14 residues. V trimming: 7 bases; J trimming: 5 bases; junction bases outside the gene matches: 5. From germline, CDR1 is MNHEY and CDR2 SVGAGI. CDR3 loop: CASNPTGGTGELFF. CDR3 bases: TGTGCCAGCAACCCGACAGGGGGTACCGGGGAGCTGTTTTTT.

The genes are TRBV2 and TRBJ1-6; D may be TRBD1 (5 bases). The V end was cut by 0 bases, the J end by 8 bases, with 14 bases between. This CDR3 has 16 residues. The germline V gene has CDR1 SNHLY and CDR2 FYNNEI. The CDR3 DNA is TGTGCCAGCAGTGAAGCGCTTCAGGGTCGGGATTCACCCCTCCACTTT. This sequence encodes CASSEALQGRDSPLHF. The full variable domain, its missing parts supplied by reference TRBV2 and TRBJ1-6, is EPEVTQTPSHQVTQMGQEVILRCVPISNHLYFYWYRQILGQKVEFLVSFYNNEISEKSEIFDDQFSVERPDGSNFTLKIRSTKLEDSAMYFCASSEALQGRDSPLHFGNGTRLTVT.

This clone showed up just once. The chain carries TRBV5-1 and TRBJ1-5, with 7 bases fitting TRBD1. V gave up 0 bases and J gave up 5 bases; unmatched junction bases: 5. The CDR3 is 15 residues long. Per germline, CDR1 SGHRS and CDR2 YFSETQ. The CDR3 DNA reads TGCGCCAGCAGCTTGGACCAGGGGGAGGATCAGCCCCAGCATTTT. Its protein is CASSLDQGEDQPQHF. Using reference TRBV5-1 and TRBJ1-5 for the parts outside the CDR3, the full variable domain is KAGVTQTPRYLIKTRGQQVTLSCSPISGHRSVSWYQQTPGQGLQFLFEYFSETQRNKGNFPGRFSGRQFSNSRSEMNVSTLELGDSALYLCASSLDQGEDQPQHFGDGTRLSIL.

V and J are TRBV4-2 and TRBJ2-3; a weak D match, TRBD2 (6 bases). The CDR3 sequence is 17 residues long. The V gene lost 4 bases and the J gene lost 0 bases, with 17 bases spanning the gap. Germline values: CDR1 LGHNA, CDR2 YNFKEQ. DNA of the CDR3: TGTGCCAGCAGCCCCTTCAGGGCGGGGACTAGCACAGATACGCAGTATTTT. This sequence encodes CASSPFRAGTSTDTQYF.

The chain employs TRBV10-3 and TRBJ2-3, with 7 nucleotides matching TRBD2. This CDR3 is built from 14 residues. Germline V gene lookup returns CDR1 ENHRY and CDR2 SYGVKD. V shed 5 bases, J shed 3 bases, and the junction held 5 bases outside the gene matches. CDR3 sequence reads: CAISNLAVTDTQYF. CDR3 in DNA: TGTGCCATCAGTAACCTAGCGGTAACAGATACGCAGTATTTT.

CDR3 protein: CASTTGLLSGNTIYF. DNA for the CDR3: TGTGCCAGCACGACCGGACTGCTCTCTGGAAACACCATATATTTT. The chain has TRBV6-5 and TRBJ1-3; no firm D call. CDR3 length equals 15 residues. Trimming removed 7 bases at V and 0 bases at J, with 13 bases between. In germline, CDR1 is MNHEY, CDR2 SVGAGI.

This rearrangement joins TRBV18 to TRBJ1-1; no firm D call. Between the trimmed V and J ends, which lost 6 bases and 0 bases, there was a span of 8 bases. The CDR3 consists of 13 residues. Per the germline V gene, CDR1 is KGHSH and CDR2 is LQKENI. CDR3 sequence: CASSDAVNTEAFF. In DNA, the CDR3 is TGTGCCAGCTCGGATGCGGTGAACACTGAAGCTTTCTTT.

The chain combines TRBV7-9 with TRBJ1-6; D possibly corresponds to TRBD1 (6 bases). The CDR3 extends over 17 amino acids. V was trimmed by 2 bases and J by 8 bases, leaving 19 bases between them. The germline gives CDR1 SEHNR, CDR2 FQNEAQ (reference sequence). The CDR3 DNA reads TGTGCCAGCAGCTTAACATCTACAGGGTCCCGTTATTCACCCCTCCACTTT. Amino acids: CASSLTSTGSRYSPLHF. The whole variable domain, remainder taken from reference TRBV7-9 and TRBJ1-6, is DTGVSQNPRHKITKRGQNVTFRCDPISEHNRLYWYRQTLGQGPEFLTYFQNEAQLEKSRLLSDRFSAERPKGSFSTLEIQRTEQGDSAMYLCASSLTSTGSRYSPLHFGNGTRLTVT.

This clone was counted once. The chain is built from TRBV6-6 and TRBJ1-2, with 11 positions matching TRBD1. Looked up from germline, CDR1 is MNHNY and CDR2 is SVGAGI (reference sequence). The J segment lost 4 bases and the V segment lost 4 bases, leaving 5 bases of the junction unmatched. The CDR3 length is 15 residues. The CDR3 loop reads CASSSWTGGVYGYTF. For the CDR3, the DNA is TGTGCCAGCAGTTCCTGGACAGGGGGCGTCTATGGCTACACCTTC.

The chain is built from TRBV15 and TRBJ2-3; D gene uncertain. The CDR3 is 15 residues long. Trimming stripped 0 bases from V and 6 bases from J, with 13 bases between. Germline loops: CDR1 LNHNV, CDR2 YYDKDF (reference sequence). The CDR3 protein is CATSRDQSGQDTQYF. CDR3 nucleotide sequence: TGTGCCACCAGCAGAGATCAAAGTGGTCAGGATACGCAGTATTTT.